The 10 T cell receptor beta chains below all came from one sample that was sequenced in a study of T cell responses to AZD1222 COVID-19 vaccine. Sequencing used immunoSEQ multiplex PCR; TCRdb keeps in-frame clones, though not all of them. The sample consists of fewer than 200,000 clones, about 92% of them appearing once. The sample consisted of peripheral blood, taken on day 0 of AZD1222 vaccination. The receptors shown here come from an adult in good health.

The chain is built from TRBV12-5 and TRBJ2-1; D is perhaps TRBD1 (5 bases). The germline V and J ends were trimmed by 7 bases and 8 bases, with 21 bases remaining between them. Germline V lookup: CDR1 LGHNT, CDR2 FRNRAP. This CDR3 region has 15 residues. CDR3 nucleotide sequence: TGTGCTAGTGCCCTTCAGGGTGGGTTTTCGTATGAGCAGTTCTTC. Its protein is CASALQGGFSYEQFF.

The chain employs TRBV6-1 and TRBJ1-5, with a weak D call TRBD1 (6 bases). The CDR3 is 15 amino acids. The V and J ends lost 2 bases and 3 bases respectively, with 11 bases between them. Germline CDR1 is MNHNS and CDR2 is SASEGT. The CDR3: CASSERGQNNQPQHF. Here the CDR3 DNA reads TGTGCCAGCAGTGAACGTGGACAGAACAATCAGCCCCAGCATTTT.

This clone was detected a few times. This rearrangement joins TRBV4-2 to TRBJ2-2, with D tentatively TRBD2 (6 bases). Germline assignment: CDR1 LGHNA and CDR2 YNFKEQ. The V and J ends lost 1 base and 3 bases respectively, with 6 bases between them. The CDR3 consists of 14 residues. The CDR3 region is CASSQAGDTGELFF. CDR3 DNA: TGTGCCAGCAGCCAAGCGGGAGACACCGGGGAGCTGTTTTTT.

The genes are TRBV3-1 (or the pseudogene TRBV3-2) and TRBJ2-6; 9 bases agree with TRBD2. The junction had 10 bases not matched to a gene; V was cut back by 0 bases and J by 4 bases. Looked up from germline, CDR1 is LGHDT and CDR2 is YNNKEL (reference sequence). This CDR3 contains 19 residues. CDR3 in amino acids: CASSQDRAGGLKGANVLTF. CDR3 DNA sequence: TGTGCCAGCAGCCAAGATCGAGCGGGAGGTCTGAAAGGGGCCAACGTCCTGACTTTC.

The genes are TRBV29-1 and TRBJ1-2; TRBD1 matches 8 bases. The CDR3 sequence is 15 residues long. The germline V gene encodes CDR1 SQVTM and CDR2 ANQGSEA. Here the CDR3 reads CSIPRQGLTNYGYTF. The DNA for the CDR3 is TGCAGTATACCCCGACAGGGGCTAACTAACTATGGCTACACCTTC.

CDR3 sequence (DNA): TGCGCCAGCAGTCCTGGGCGGGATAACACCGGGGAGCTGTTTTTT. Translating it yields CASSPGRDNTGELFF. This sequence joins TRBV5-1 and TRBJ2-2; tentatively, D is TRBD2 (6 bases). Trimming removed 5 bases at V and 2 bases at J, with 13 bases between. The CDR3 extends over 15 amino acids. The germline V gene encodes CDR1 SGHRS and CDR2 YFSETQ.

The chain couples TRBV3-1 (or the pseudogene TRBV3-2) to TRBJ1-6; 7 nucleotides line up with TRBD1. The CDR3 totals 13 residues. V was clipped by 3 bases and J by 13 bases; unmatched bases: 6. The germline gives CDR1 LGHDT, CDR2 YNNKEL (reference sequence). CDR3 nucleotides: TGTGCCAGCAGCCAGTACAAGGGGGCTCCCCTCCACTTT. This codes for CASSQYKGAPLHF.

The rearrangement links TRBV11-2 to TRBJ2-7; maybe TRBD2 (7 bases). CDR3 length equals 13 residues. Trimming cost V 1 base and J 12 bases, with 16 bases left between them. The germline V gene encodes CDR1 SGHAT and CDR2 FQNNGV. The CDR3 region is CASSLVGAGESYF. The CDR3, as DNA: TGTGCCAGCAGCTTAGTGGGGGCGGGAGAGTCGTACTTC.

The V gene is TRBV10-2, the J gene TRBJ2-7; D ambiguous. Trimming shortened V by 2 bases and J by 2 bases, and 16 bases separated the two germline ends. The length of the CDR3 is 16 residues. From germline, CDR1 is WSHSY and CDR2 SAAADI. CDR3 DNA sequence: TGCGCCAGCAGTGAGATCACAGCGAAGAACCCCTACGAGCAGTACTTC. Its translation is CASSEITAKNPYEQYF.

This rearrangement joins TRBV27 to TRBJ1-6; D unresolved. This CDR3 has 16 residues. CDR1 MNHEY and CDR2 SMNVEV come from the germline V gene (reference sequence). V was shortened by 0 bases and J by 3 bases, with 9 bases between the two germline ends. CDR3 residues: CASSLSAGLYNSPLHF. As DNA, the CDR3 is TGTGCCAGCAGTTTATCGGCCGGTCTCTATAATTCACCCCTCCACTTT.